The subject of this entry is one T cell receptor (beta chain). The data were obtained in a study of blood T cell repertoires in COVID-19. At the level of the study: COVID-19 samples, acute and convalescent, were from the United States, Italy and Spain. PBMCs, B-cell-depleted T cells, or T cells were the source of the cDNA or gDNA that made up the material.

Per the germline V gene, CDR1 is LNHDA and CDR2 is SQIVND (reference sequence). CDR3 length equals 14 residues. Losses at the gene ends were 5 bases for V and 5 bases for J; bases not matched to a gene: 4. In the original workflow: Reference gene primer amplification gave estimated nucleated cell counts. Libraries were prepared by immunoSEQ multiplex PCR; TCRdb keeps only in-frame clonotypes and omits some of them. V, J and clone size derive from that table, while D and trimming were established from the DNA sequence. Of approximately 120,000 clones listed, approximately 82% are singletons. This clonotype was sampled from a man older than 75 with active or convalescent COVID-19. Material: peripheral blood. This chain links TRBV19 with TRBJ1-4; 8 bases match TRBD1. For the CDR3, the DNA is TGTGCCAGTAGTGGTCGGACAGGGAATGAAAAACTGTTTTTT. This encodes CASSGRTGNEKLFF. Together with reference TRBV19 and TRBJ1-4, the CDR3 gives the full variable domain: DGGITQSPKYLFRKEGQNVTLSCEQNLNHDAMYWYRQDPGQGLRLIYYSQIVNDFQKGDIAEGYSVSREKKESFPLTVTSAQKNPTAFYLCASSGRTGNEKLFFGSGTQLSVL.